The present TCR beta chain was sequenced within a study of T cells in tumors after PD-1 blockade (dated by TCRdb to 2018 to 2020). About the investigation overall: Patients with prior checkpoint blockade, systemic immunosuppressant use, or recent radiotherapy or other anti-cancer therapy within 4 weeks were excluded. Patients received pembrolizumab 200 mg every 3 weeks or cemiplimab 350 mg every 2 weeks. Some patients also continued taking vismodegib 150 mg daily during anti-PD-1 treatment. On average, peripheral blood samples had more than 90,000 TCR templates (range roughly 24,679-290,000) and 35,000 to 40,000 unique clonotypes. Using site-matched tumors from BCC or SCC patients sampled before and after anti-PD-1 therapy, the study carried out paired single-cell RNA and TCR sequencing. Bulk TCR sequencing was performed on approximately eleven peripheral blood samples from about five patients to compare blood and tumor clonotypes. Clinical response was assessed using RECIST version 1.1.

In the paper's terms, the time point label means: before anti-PD-1 therapy. For bulk TCRbeta sequencing, genomic DNA was extracted from tumor biopsies or peripheral blood, and input amounts ranged from roughly 600 ng to 6,500 ng. Every patient was a poor candidate for surgical resection and had histologically proven advanced or metastatic basal or squamous cell carcinoma. Of the approximately 12 patients in the basal cell carcinoma cohort, about eight underwent bulk tumor TCR sequencing. Deep TCRbeta sequencing was performed with the immunoSEQ platform. As for the authors' bioinformatics: Only productive rearrangements were exported from the immunoSEQ Analyzer for downstream analysis. T cell phenotypes were assigned to bulk TCRbeta clonotypes by matching to single-cell RNA+TCR-seq clones sharing the same TCRbeta sequence. Using bulk TCR sequencing data, clone enrichment in tumor was calculated by dividing a clone's tumor frequency by the same clone's PBMC frequency. TCRs were sorted with GLIPH into specificity groups, meaning clusters of distinct TCRs that share CDR3 motifs and likely recognize common antigens. In its TCRdb copy, this immuneACCESS table keeps in-frame sequences only and misses some clones. Where compared with another copy, unresolved V genes explain less than half of these, and the others have no known cause. D and trimming were read from the DNA, whereas the V and J calls and clone size are those reported in that table. This sample has around 46,000 clones in its table, and roughly three quarters of those were observed once. The top ten constitute 16% of the sample.

Worth noting for this clone: There is no known antigen for this receptor. Base qualities are not at hand, and no much larger clone is one base apart.

What the research found in general, with its limitations: Around two fifths of tumor TCR clonotypes were detected in blood, and some novel exhausted tumor clones were observed in pre-treatment blood, which was taken as suggesting peripheral recruitment. The source of novel T cell clones was not identified, and lymphoid organs or rare unexpanded clones within the tumor or the tumor periphery could be included among the possible sources.

Its CDR3 holds 12 amino acids, cysteine through phenylalanine. The kept DNA is CDR3 alone, 36 bases in frame from the first base. V loses 8 bases, J loses 7 bases, and the germline ends lie 12 bases apart. As encoded in the germline V gene, CDR1 is SNHLY while CDR2 is FYNNEI. The specimen comprised PBMCs, sampled before anti-PD-1 treatment. Recombination connected TRBV2 to TRBJ1-5, with the D gene too uncertain to name. The receptor's source is a human donor with basal cell carcinoma. The CDR3 reads as follows: CASGPSWQPQHF. At the DNA level, the sequence is TGTGCCAGCGGGCCAAGCTGGCAGCCCCAGCATTTT.